What follows are 22 T cell receptor beta chains derived from one specimen sequenced in a study of long-term antiretroviral therapy in people with HIV. At the survey level, the v3.0 immunoSEQ assay was run. Produced via immunoSEQ multiplex PCR; TCRdb's table is partial and in-frame only. The sample holds about 20,000 clones; 76% are singletons and the top ten take 8.5% to 9.5%. The source material was unsorted PBMCs, sampled 0.5 years before starting antiretroviral therapy. The source is a man aged 18 to 35 with HIV.

The chain joins TRBV4-3 to TRBJ2-1; tentative D call: TRBD2 (6 bases). Germline V lookup: CDR1 LGHNA, CDR2 YSLEER. The CDR3 runs 12 residues. The V and J ends lost 2 bases and 8 bases respectively, with 7 bases between them. CDR3 region: CASSQSGDEQFF. The CDR3 bases are TGCGCCAGCAGCCAATCGGGAGATGAGCAGTTCTTC.

The chain carries TRBV5-4 and TRBJ2-7; either TRBD1 or TRBD2 may fit D (5 bases each). This CDR3 has 14 amino acids. CDR1 and CDR2 from the germline V gene are SGHNT and YYREEE (reference sequence). With 2 bases removed from V and 2 bases from J, the gap between germline ends came to 11 bases. CDR3 protein: CASSFRDGAYEQYF. The CDR3 DNA follows: TGTGCCAGCAGCTTCCGGGACGGAGCCTACGAGCAGTACTTC.

V and J are TRBV6-4 and TRBJ1-1; 11 bases map to TRBD1. This CDR3 contains 14 residues. V was pared by 3 bases and J by 4 bases, with 1 base of the junction left unmatched. CDR1 and CDR2 (germline): MRHNA, SNTAGT. CDR3: CASSEGTGGTEAFF. The CDR3 coding sequence is TGTGCCAGCAGTGAGGGGACAGGGGGCACTGAAGCTTTCTTT.

This chain links TRBV4-1 with TRBJ2-7, with D perhaps TRBD1 or TRBD2 (5 bases each). Germline lookup yields CDR1 MGHRA and CDR2 YSYEKL. The CDR3 consists of 17 residues. V shed 0 bases and J shed 3 bases, with 18 bases lying between them. The CDR3 is CASSQEGIEGLIYEQYF. Here the CDR3 DNA reads TGCGCCAGCAGCCAAGAAGGTATAGAGGGGTTAATCTACGAGCAGTACTTC.

This chain uses TRBV2 with TRBJ2-7; the D gene is possibly TRBD1 (5 bases). V shed 0 bases and J shed 0 bases, with 9 bases lying between them. CDR3 length equals 15 residues. Germline V gene sequence: CDR1 SNHLY, CDR2 FYNNEI. In DNA form, the CDR3 reads TGTGCCAGCAGTGAAGCCAGGGCCCACTCCTACGAGCAGTACTTC. It yields the protein CASSEARAHSYEQYF. Supplemented by reference TRBV2 and TRBJ2-7, the full variable domain reads EPEVTQTPSHQVTQMGQEVILRCVPISNHLYFYWYRQILGQKVEFLVSFYNNEISEKSEIFDDQFSVERPDGSNFTLKIRSTKLEDSAMYFCASSEARAHSYEQYFGPGTRLTVT.

A note on this clone: One junction end disagrees with the germline gene, perhaps due to a read error. V is TRBV2 and J is TRBJ2-7; 7 bases align to TRBD2. The CDR3 sequence is 15 residues long. CDR1 is SNHLY and CDR2 is FYNNEI in the germline V gene. CDR3 in amino acids: CASSYTSAPLYGQYF. In DNA, the CDR3 is TGTGCCAGCAGTTACACTAGCGCGCCTCTCTACGGGCAGTACTTC.

The chain is built from TRBV28 and TRBJ1-1; a weak D match, TRBD1 (6 bases). CDR1 and CDR2 from the germline V gene are MDHEN and SYDVKM. The V and J ends lost 6 bases and 8 bases respectively, with 7 bases between them. The CDR3 spans 10 residues. The CDR3 nucleotides read TGTGCCAGCAGGGACAGAGAAGCTTTCTTT. It yields the protein CASRDREAFF.

As regards this clone: The CDR3 ends on some other residue instead of the conserved phenylalanine or tryptophan, so this is likely a read error. The DNA is omitted, as the CDR3 cannot be located on it reliably, and the CDR3 follows TCRdb's listing. The chain couples TRBV11-3 to TRBJ2-7; the D call in the table, TRBD2, was not verified against the DNA. Termini included, the CDR3 measures 14 amino acids. Germline V CDR1 and CDR2: SGHNT, YENEEA. The CDR3 is CASSLGGAGAADYL.

CDR3 sequence (DNA): TGTGCCAGCAGTAACTTAGGGATAAGCTCCTACGAGCAGTACTTC. Protein product: CASSNLGISSYEQYF. V is TRBV6-5 and J is TRBJ2-7; D is unresolved. The CDR3 loop spans 15 amino acids. The V gene lost 5 bases and the J gene lost 0 bases, with 14 bases spanning the gap. Germline-derived CDR1 and CDR2 are MNHEY and SVGAGI.

The rearrangement links TRBV4-1 to TRBJ2-7, with D tentatively TRBD1 (5 bases). Deletions cut 3 bases from V and 2 bases from J, with 14 bases between. The CDR3 runs 15 residues. Germline CDR1 is MGHRA and CDR2 is YSYEKL. The CDR3 bases are TGCGCCAGCAGCCACCAAGACAGAACAGCCTACGAGCAGTACTTC. It translates to CASSHQDRTAYEQYF.

The J gene is TRBJ1-5, the V gene TRBV28, with D maybe TRBD1 (5 bases). V was clipped by 5 bases and J by 7 bases, with 18 bases between them. The CDR3 spans 15 residues. Per the germline V gene, CDR1 is MDHEN and CDR2 is SYDVKM. This chain's CDR3 is CASSLPPAGRQPQHF. The CDR3 DNA reads TGTGCCAGCAGTCTACCACCAGCAGGGAGGCAGCCCCAGCATTTT.

In DNA, the CDR3 is TGTGCCAGCAGTACGGGACTTCCGGGGATTACAGATACGCAGTATTTT. This codes for CASSTGLPGITDTQYF. The chain is built from TRBV27 and TRBJ2-3; weak D call: TRBD2 (6 bases). The germline V and J ends were trimmed by 5 bases and 3 bases, with 18 bases remaining between them. This CDR3 is built from 16 residues. In germline, CDR1 is MNHEY, CDR2 SMNVEV (reference sequence).

V gene TRBV27 combines with J gene TRBJ2-7, with 7 positions matching TRBD1. The CDR3 runs to 15 residues. The germline V gene encodes CDR1 MNHEY and CDR2 SMNVEV (reference sequence). Trimming cost V 4 bases and J 2 bases; bases outside gene matches: 8. CDR3 amino acids: CASSSKGAPPYEQYF. CDR3 DNA: TGTGCCAGCAGTTCGAAGGGGGCGCCCCCCTACGAGCAGTACTTC.

The CDR3 protein is CASSLGGLAGVGETQYF. CDR3 nucleotides: TGTGCCAGCAGCCTAGGGGGACTAGCGGGAGTAGGGGAGACCCAGTACTTC. V is TRBV7-9 and J is TRBJ2-5; 14 bases align to TRBD2. The CDR3 sequence is 17 residues long. Unmatched junction bases numbered 10, after V lost 5 bases and J lost 5 bases. Germline CDR1 SEHNR, CDR2 FQNEAQ (reference sequence).

The chain couples TRBV18 to TRBJ2-3; 11 positions agree with TRBD1. J was trimmed by 2 bases and V by 3 bases; bases with no gene match: 4. The CDR3 length is 16 residues. Germline assignment: CDR1 KGHSH and CDR2 LQKENI. The CDR3 region is CASSPGQGGFTDTQYF. Here the CDR3 DNA reads TGTGCCAGCTCACCGGGACAGGGGGGCTTCACAGATACGCAGTATTTT.

The rearrangement uses TRBV10-3 and TRBJ2-7; 7 bases line up with TRBD1. Germline assignment: CDR1 ENHRY and CDR2 SYGVKD. The J segment lost 2 bases and the V segment lost 2 bases, leaving 0 bases of the junction unmatched. The CDR3 extends over 13 amino acids. The CDR3 DNA reads as TGTGCCATCAGTGAGGACAGGGCCTACGAGCAGTACTTC. Translated, it gives CAISEDRAYEQYF.

The chain uses TRBV9 and TRBJ2-7; tentatively, D is TRBD1 (5 bases). V lost 0 bases and J lost 2, with 9 bases in between. The CDR3 length is 14 residues. In germline, CDR1 is SGDLS, CDR2 YYNGEE. The CDR3, as DNA: TGTGCCAGCAGCGTAGTGGCAGGGACCTACGAGCAGTACTTC. Translation: CASSVVAGTYEQYF.

This clone was counted only a few times. The V and J genes are TRBV11-2 and TRBJ2-3; possibly TRBD2 for D (5 bases). Germline CDR1 SGHAT, CDR2 FQNNGV. Trimming removed 7 bases at V and 0 bases at J, with 14 bases between. This CDR3 has 15 amino acids. CDR3 bases: TGTGCCAGCACCCAGAGGGTGACTAGCACAGATACGCAGTATTTT. Its translation: CASTQRVTSTDTQYF.

The gene calls are TRBV5-1 and TRBJ2-5, with TRBD1 matching 8 bases. The CDR3 runs 12 residues. V shed 3 bases, J shed 7 bases, and the junction held 2 bases outside the gene matches. Germline V CDR1 and CDR2: SGHRS, YFSETQ. CDR3 amino acids: CASSYTGGTQYF. The CDR3 DNA is TGCGCCAGCAGCTACACAGGGGGGACCCAGTACTTC. Drawing the rest from reference TRBV5-1 and TRBJ2-5, the complete variable domain is KAGVTQTPRYLIKTRGQQVTLSCSPISGHRSVSWYQQTPGQGLQFLFEYFSETQRNKGNFPGRFSGRQFSNSRSEMNVSTLELGDSALYLCASSYTGGTQYFGPGTRLLVL.

This clone was observed a few times. V usage is TRBV7-9 and J usage is TRBJ1-2, with 7 bases lining up with TRBD1. The V segment lost 2 bases and the J segment 4 bases; nucleotides outside the gene matches: 7. Germline V lookup: CDR1 SEHNR, CDR2 FQNEAQ (reference sequence). The CDR3 extends over 15 amino acids. The DNA for the CDR3 is TGTGCCAGCAGCTTACTAGGGGGCAGGGTCTATGGCTACACCTTC. Translating gives CASSLLGGRVYGYTF.

This chain joins TRBV28 and TRBJ1-4, with D possibly matching TRBD1 (5 bases). Germline V gives CDR1 MDHEN, CDR2 SYDVKM. The CDR3 length is 16 residues. V gave up 7 bases and J gave up 3 bases, with 18 bases separating them. The CDR3 here is CASTPIKWGANEKLFF. In DNA form, the CDR3 reads TGTGCCAGCACCCCAATAAAATGGGGGGCTAATGAAAAACTGTTTTTT.

V gene TRBV11-2 combines with J gene TRBJ2-7; a weak D match, TRBD2 (6 bases). Trimming left V 1 base short and J 0 bases short, with 13 bases between. The CDR3 sequence is 16 residues long. Per the germline V gene, CDR1 is SGHAT and CDR2 is FQNNGV. The CDR3, as DNA: TGTGCCAGCAGCTTAGTTCCGGGAGCGGTCTCCTACGAGCAGTACTTC. Its protein is CASSLVPGAVSYEQYF.